The 28 T cell receptor beta chains reported below all come from one sample, sequenced in a study of cytomegalovirus exposure and HLA in healthy donors. PCR amplification relied on 60 Vbeta primers (plus 13 Jbeta primers). The data were produced by immunoSEQ multiplex PCR, yet TCRdb's version contains in-frame clones alone and is incomplete. The sample records about 150,000 clones, just under 75% being singletons. Input material: PBMCs. The receptors here all came from a woman younger than 35 in good health and CMV-seronegative.

This clone has just one count. CDR3 protein: CASSLSGSTDTQYF. The CDR3 DNA reads as TGCGCCAGCAGCTTAAGCGGGAGCACAGATACGCAGTATTTT. The gene calls are TRBV5-1 and TRBJ2-3; D is possibly TRBD2 (6 bases). The CDR3 contains 14 residues. Germline assignment: CDR1 SGHRS and CDR2 YFSETQ. V was shortened by 2 bases and J by 0 bases, with 7 bases between the two germline ends.

The chain recombines TRBV5-1 with TRBJ1-4, with a weak D call TRBD1 (6 bases). The CDR3 loop spans 18 amino acids. The germline gives CDR1 SGHRS, CDR2 YFSETQ. V shed 0 bases and J shed 0 bases, with 15 bases lying between them. CDR3 protein: CASSLGPQGPATNEKLFF. The CDR3 DNA sequence: TGCGCCAGCAGCTTGGGACCACAGGGCCCTGCAACTAATGAAAAACTGTTTTTT.

The chain combines TRBV18 with TRBJ2-1; 10 nucleotides match TRBD1. Losses at the gene ends were 4 bases for V and 8 bases for J; bases not matched to a gene: 14. CDR3 size: 17 residues. Germline-derived CDR1 and CDR2 are KGHSH and LQKENI. This chain's CDR3 is CASSLDRGPRGSYEQFF. The CDR3 region has the DNA TGTGCCAGCTCACTTGACAGGGGGCCCCGGGGAAGCTATGAGCAGTTCTTC.

The chain carries TRBV2 and TRBJ2-6; the match to TRBD2 covers 8 bases. J lost 3 bases, V lost 7 bases, and 8 bases had no gene match. The CDR3 extends over 16 amino acids. The V gene's germline CDR1 is SNHLY and CDR2 FYNNEI. CDR3 loop: CASTSGGGRGANVLTF. CDR3 coding DNA: TGTGCCAGCACTTCGGGAGGGGGGCGTGGGGCCAACGTCCTGACTTTC.

The chain links TRBV7-4 to TRBJ1-1; 10 nucleotides match TRBD1. Germline V gene sequence: CDR1 SGHVT, CDR2 SQSDAQ. V was clipped by 2 bases and J by 1 base; unmatched bases: 10. The CDR3 length is 18 residues. The CDR3 spells CASSLPASDRGTNTEAFF. The CDR3, as DNA: TGTGCCAGCAGCTTACCGGCCTCGGACAGGGGGACGAACACTGAAGCTTTCTTT.

This clone was counted a few times. This chain uses TRBV9 with TRBJ2-2; TRBD1 aligns across 12 bases. The V and J ends lost 4 bases and 3 bases, in that order; junction bases with no gene match: 7. The CDR3 contains 17 residues. The germline V gene has CDR1 SGDLS and CDR2 YYNGEE. CDR3 nucleotides: TGTGCCAGCAGCCTTGGGACAGGGGGCTTGGACACCGGGGAGCTGTTTTTT. Amino acids: CASSLGTGGLDTGELFF. Combining the CDR3 with reference TRBV9 and TRBJ2-2 gives the whole variable domain DSGVTQTPKHLITATGQRVTLRCSPRSGDLSVYWYQQSLDQGLQFLIQYYNGEERAKGNILERFSAQQFPDLHSELNLSSLELGDSALYFCASSLGTGGLDTGELFFGEGSRLTVL.

J is TRBJ2-2 and V is TRBV6-5, with D perhaps TRBD1 (5 bases). V was pared by 2 bases and J by 5 bases, with 9 bases between. The CDR3 is made up of 14 amino acids. Per germline, CDR1 MNHEY and CDR2 SVGAGI. The CDR3 DNA follows: TGTGCCAGCAGTTACCAGGGTTCGACCGGGGAGCTGTTTTTT. Amino acids: CASSYQGSTGELFF.

V is TRBV10-3 and J is TRBJ1-2, with 7 bases fitting TRBD1. V gave up 4 bases and J gave up 4 bases; unmatched junction bases: 24. Germline V gene sequence: CDR1 ENHRY, CDR2 SYGVKD. This CDR3 comprises 20 residues. The CDR3 nucleotides read TGTGCCATCAGTGGTTTCGGGCAGGGGGTTTTCTCGGCTTTTCTCTATGGCTACACCTTC. Its protein product is CAISGFGQGVFSAFLYGYTF.

This sequence joins TRBV7-6 and TRBJ2-2, with D uncertain. V was trimmed by 5 bases and J by 5 bases, leaving 3 bases between them. The germline V gene encodes CDR1 SGHVS and CDR2 FNYEAQ. This CDR3 contains 11 residues. CDR3 loop: CASSRTGELFF. The CDR3 DNA reads TGTGCCAGCAGCCGGACCGGGGAGCTGTTTTTT.

This clone was picked up one time. The chain recombines TRBV18 with TRBJ1-2; 11 nucleotides line up with TRBD1. This CDR3 region has 14 residues. Germline V gives CDR1 KGHSH, CDR2 LQKENI. J gave up 6 bases and V 3 bases, and 3 bases lay outside the gene matches. The CDR3 nucleotides read TGTGCCAGCTCACCGGGACAGGGGGGACATGGCTACACCTTC. It codes for CASSPGQGGHGYTF.

This CDR3 reads CASRMRLLVGTGELFF. CDR3 nucleotides: TGTGCCAGCAGAATGAGACTACTCGTGGGTACCGGGGAGCTGTTTTTT. The V and J genes are TRBV7-2 and TRBJ2-2; tentatively, D is TRBD2 (5 bases). Germline CDR1 reads SGHTA; CDR2 reads FQGNSA. Trimming pared 6 bases from V and 5 bases from J, leaving 19 bases between. The CDR3 is 16 amino acids.

The chain employs TRBV7-8 and TRBJ1-4; possible D gene TRBD1, 6 bases. Germline V gene lookup returns CDR1 SGHVS and CDR2 FQNEAQ. CDR3 length: 14 residues. Between the trimmed V and J ends, which lost 5 bases and 3 bases, there was a span of 10 bases. The CDR3 bases are TGTGCCAGCAGCGAAGGGGGTCCTAATGAAAAACTGTTTTTT. Encoded protein: CASSEGGPNEKLFF.

This rearrangement joins TRBV28 to TRBJ2-2; TRBD1 aligns across 7 bases. Germline V gives CDR1 MDHEN, CDR2 SYDVKM. CDR3 size: 14 residues. V lost 5 bases to trimming and J lost 4 bases; unmatched junction nucleotides: 4. The CDR3: CASSRTGGTGELFF. CDR3 nucleotide sequence: TGTGCCAGCAGTCGGACAGGCGGCACCGGGGAGCTGTTTTTT. Full variable domain (remainder filled in from reference TRBV28 and TRBJ2-2): DVKVTQSSRYLVKRTGEKVFLECVQDMDHENMFWYRQDPGLGLRLIYFSYDVKMKEKGDIPEGYSVSREKKERFSLILESASTNQTSMYLCASSRTGGTGELFFGEGSRLTVL.

The chain has TRBV21-1 and TRBJ2-7; the table's D call, TRBD1, was not checked against the DNA. TRBV21-1 is listed as a pseudogene. CDR3 length equals 15 residues. This CDR3 reads CASSTRDRGPHEQYV. The CDR3 nucleotides are TGTGCCAGCAGCACCCGGGACAGGGGGCCCCACGAGCAGTACGTC.

V is TRBV4-3 and J is TRBJ2-5; tentatively, D is TRBD1 (6 bases). The CDR3 runs 16 residues. Looked up from germline, CDR1 is LGHNA and CDR2 is YSLEER. Trimming removed 1 base from V and 6 bases from J, with 18 bases in between. CDR3: CASSQGGHRAMKTQYF. In DNA, the CDR3 is TGCGCCAGCAGCCAAGGGGGGCACAGGGCCATGAAGACCCAGTACTTC.

The V and J genes are TRBV7-2 and TRBJ2-7, with TRBD1 matching 8 bases. CDR3 length: 13 residues. CDR1 SGHTA and CDR2 FQGNSA come from the germline V gene. Losses at the gene ends were 4 bases for V and 6 bases for J; bases not matched to a gene: 5. CDR3 sequence: CASSSGQAGEQYF. CDR3 sequence (DNA): TGTGCCAGCAGCTCGGGACAGGCCGGCGAGCAGTACTTC. The full variable domain, rest sourced from reference TRBV7-2 and TRBJ2-7, is GAGVSQSPSNKVTEKGKDVELRCDPISGHTALYWYRQSLGQGLEFLIYFQGNSAPDKSGLPSDRFSAERTGGSVSTLTIQRTQQEDSAVYLCASSSGQAGEQYFGPGTRLTVT.

The CDR3 DNA is TGCAGTCATGGATCCGGGACTAGCGGGAGGAATGAGCAGTTCTTC. Translated: CSHGSGTSGRNEQFF. The chain recombines TRBV29-1 with TRBJ2-1; TRBD2 aligns across 15 bases. There are 15 residues in the CDR3. Germline V CDR1 and CDR2: SQVTM, ANQGSEA.

The CDR3 reads CASSQLQGPRNQPQHF. CDR3 DNA sequence: TGCGCCAGCAGCCAATTACAGGGTCCCCGCAATCAGCCCCAGCATTTT. This chain links TRBV4-1 with TRBJ1-5; perhaps TRBD1 as D (6 bases). This CDR3 comprises 16 residues. Germline CDR1 and CDR2: MGHRA and YSYEKL. Between the trimmed V and J ends, which lost 2 bases and 2 bases, there was a span of 13 bases.

To note about this clone: One junction end disagrees with the germline gene, perhaps due to a read error. The J gene is TRBJ1-6, the V gene TRBV5-1, with TRBD1 matching 8 bases. Germline CDR1 and CDR2: SGHRS and YFSETQ. The CDR3 extends over 16 amino acids. The CDR3 protein is CASTLDPGQDNSPLHF. The CDR3 bases are TGCGCCAGCACCTTGGACCCGGGACAGGATAATTCACCCCTCCACTTT.

The chain is built from TRBV6-5 and TRBJ1-6; 7 nucleotides align to TRBD1. The germline gives CDR1 MNHEY, CDR2 SVGAGI. The CDR3 has 14 residues. CDR3 nucleotides: TGTGCTTCCGGACAGGCCATCTATAATTCACCCCTCCACTTT. This translates into CASGQAIYNSPLHF.

The rearrangement uses TRBV28 and TRBJ1-4, with D possibly TRBD1 on 5 matching bases. Looked up from germline, CDR1 is MDHEN and CDR2 is SYDVKM. The CDR3 length is 17 residues. V dropped 7 bases and J dropped 4 bases, with 22 bases sitting between them. CDR3 DNA: TGTGCCAGCACCCAGCGGGGGTATCGGACTAATAATGAAAAACTGTTTTTT. Protein product: CASTQRGYRTNNEKLFF.

The chain has TRBV6-1 and TRBJ2-2; 7 bases line up with TRBD1. Germline V gene lookup returns CDR1 MNHNS and CDR2 SASEGT. The CDR3 sequence is 15 residues long. Unmatched junction bases numbered 9, after V lost 4 bases and J lost 7 bases. The CDR3, as DNA: TGTGCCAGCAGTGTTTCAGGGGGTTTCAGCGGGGAGCTGTTTTTT. Encoded protein: CASSVSGGFSGELFF.

This clone was detected a few times. V and J are TRBV6-5 and TRBJ2-2, with D possibly being TRBD1 (5 bases). The CDR3 is 15 amino acids. Germline assignment: CDR1 MNHEY and CDR2 SVGAGI. V was trimmed by 10 bases and J by 1 base, leaving 16 bases between them. The CDR3 nucleotides are TGTGCCACCACGGAAGGGGTCCTGAACACCGGGGAGCTGTTTTTT. Amino acid sequence: CATTEGVLNTGELFF.

The chain recombines TRBV6-1 with TRBJ1-2; 8 bases agree with TRBD1. Germline V lookup: CDR1 MNHNS, CDR2 SASEGT. Trimming cost V 6 bases and J 5 bases; bases outside gene matches: 11. The CDR3 extends over 15 amino acids. CDR3 nucleotides: TGTGCCAGCAGCGGACAGGGACCAGCGACTTATGGCTACACCTTC. Translated: CASSGQGPATYGYTF.

The chain joins TRBV7-8 to TRBJ2-6, with D possibly TRBD1 on 6 matching bases. Trimming took 6 bases from V and 4 from J, leaving 16 bases between them. This CDR3 has 16 residues. Looked up from germline, CDR1 is SGHVS and CDR2 is FQNEAQ. The CDR3 spells CASRREHRAGANVLTF. CDR3 coding DNA: TGTGCCAGCAGACGCGAACACAGGGCCGGGGCCAACGTCCTGACTTTC.

The chain combines TRBV7-2 with TRBJ1-2, with 8 bases fitting TRBD1. The junction had 9 bases not matched to a gene; V was cut back by 5 bases and J by 4 bases. CDR1 is SGHTA, CDR2 FQGNSA, per germline. The CDR3 length is 15 residues. CDR3 coding DNA: TGTGCCAGCAGCCCCCGGACAGGGAAAGGCTATGGCTACACCTTC. Amino acid sequence: CASSPRTGKGYGYTF.

CDR3 loop: CASSAPSQGLALATGELFF. In nucleotides, the CDR3 is TGTGCCAGCAGCGCCCCTTCACAAGGACTAGCACTGGCCACCGGGGAGCTGTTTTTT. The chain is built from TRBV9 and TRBJ2-2; 8 bases align to TRBD2. J lost 4 bases, V lost 3 bases, and 17 bases had no gene match. In germline, CDR1 is SGDLS, CDR2 YYNGEE. The CDR3 contains 19 residues.

V is TRBV7-9 and J is TRBJ2-2; D not certain. The CDR3 extends over 15 amino acids. V lost 3 bases to trimming and J lost 6 bases, with 14 bases between them. Germline values: CDR1 SEHNR, CDR2 FQNEAQ (reference sequence). CDR3 region: CASSFFSPFSGELFF. CDR3 coding DNA: TGTGCCAGCAGCTTTTTTTCCCCGTTTTCCGGGGAGCTGTTTTTT.